This T cell receptor beta chain was documented in a study of vaccination and CD4 T cells after COVID-19. Turning to the study itself: The stimulating agents, overlapping spike peptides, came from SARS-CoV-2, HCoV-NL63, HCoV-OC43 and HCoV-229E. Some control cultures received a CEFX pool, which served as the positive control. Others received an HIV-1 Nef pool or no peptide.

CDR1 is SEHNR, CDR2 FQNEAQ, per germline (reference sequence). V was cut by 2 bases and J by 4 bases, with 8 bases left in between. This CDR3 has 13 residues. This clonotype was recorded only once. Its antigen is unknown. Treatment of the sample: approximately 9-day PBMC culture with coronavirus spike peptide pools or control peptides (ViraFEST assay). Cultured CD4+ T cells had their DNA profiled by the Oncomine TCR Beta short-read assay. TCRdb recomputed calls from the PCR reads with MiXCR, one row per CDR3 protein. The sample yields about 13,000 distinct CDR3 sequences, roughly 60% seen once. V is TRBV7-9 and J is TRBJ1-1, with D uncertain. The source of this sequence is a human donor who had recovered from COVID-19. Input material: CD4+ T cells from blood, cultured in vitro. The CDR3 DNA is TGTGCCAGCAGCTTACGGCAGACCACTGAAGCTTTCTTT. This sequence encodes CASSLRQTTEAFF.